This is a list of T cell receptor beta chains from one sample in a study of PD-L1 blockade in urothelial cancer. The method was immunoSEQ multiplex PCR; TCRdb's version includes in-frame clones alone and lacks a portion of them. The sample records tens of thousands of clones, more than 70% being singletons. Source: PBMCs, taken around atezolizumab (anti-PD-L1) treatment. These receptors were taken from a man aged 60 to 69 with urothelial cancer. CDR3s include the opening cysteine and the closing phenylalanine or tryptophan. A D gene is named only where the DNA matches it firmly. Only part of the rows carry a size: once, few, many, or a class if the clone is expanded.

D | J | size | V | DNA | CDR3
NA | TRBJ1-2 | NA | TRBV6-6 | TGTGCCAGCAGTTATCGACAGGAAAACTATGGCTACACCTTC | CASSYRQENYGYTF
TRBD1 | TRBJ2-7 | NA | TRBV5-6 | TGTGCCAGCAGCTCGGGACAGTACGAGCAGTACTTC | CASSSGQYEQYF
TRBD1 | TRBJ1-5 | NA | TRBV6-6 | TGTGCCAGCAGGACAGGGTCTAGCAATCAGCCCCAGCATTTT | CASRTGSSNQPQHF
NA | TRBJ1-5 | NA | TRBV19 | TGTGCCAGTAACTCCGCAGGGGTTCGGAGCAATCAGCCCCAGCATTTT | CASNSAGVRSNQPQHF
NA | TRBJ2-1 | NA | TRBV5-1 | TGCGCCAGCAGCTTGGACGGGACCTACAATGAGCAGTTCTTC | CASSLDGTYNEQFF
NA | TRBJ2-5 | NA | TRBV7-2 | TGTGCCAGCAGCTTCCGGACTGGTAGAGAAGAGACCCAGTACTTC | CASSFRTGREETQYF
TRBD1 | TRBJ1-5 | few | TRBV27 | TGTGCCAGCAGTCCTCAGGGACAGCACAATCAGCCCCAGCATTTT | CASSPQGQHNQPQHF
NA | TRBJ2-2 | NA | TRBV5-1 | TGCGCCAGCAGCTTGGGGGCTACCAACACCGGGGAGCTGTTTTTT | CASSLGATNTGELFF
NA | TRBJ1-1 | few | TRBV9 | TGTGCCAGCAGCGCGAGGGAAGGCTCTGAAGCTTTCTTT | CASSAREGSEAFF
TRBD1 | TRBJ1-4 | NA | TRBV5-1 | TGCGCCAGCAGCGCGGGACAGGGGATTGGTAACCGGGAAAAACTGTTTTTT | CASSAGQGIGNREKLFF
TRBD2 | TRBJ2-7 | NA | TRBV4-2 | TGTGCCAGCAGCCAAGTAGCGGGCCCCTCCTACGAGCAGTACTTC | CASSQVAGPSYEQYF
TRBD2 | TRBJ2-1 | once | TRBV27 | TGTGCCAGCAGTTTAGCGGGAGGGAGGAACAATGAGCAGTTCTTC | CASSLAGGRNNEQFF
TRBD2 | TRBJ2-1 | NA | TRBV5-1 | TGCGCCAGCAGCGGAACCGGGACTAGCGGGATAGATGAGCAGTTCTTC | CASSGTGTSGIDEQFF
NA | TRBJ2-1 | NA | TRBV4-1 | TGCGCCAGCAGCCAAGATTGGGAGGGGGGTCTGTTCAATGAGCAGTTCTTC | CASSQDWEGGLFNEQFF
TRBD1 | TRBJ1-6 | NA | TRBV28 | TGTGCCAGCATCACAGGGGACTCTTCACCCCTCCACTTT | CASITGDSSPLHF
TRBD1 | TRBJ2-3 | once | TRBV28 | TGTGCCAGCAGTTTACGCCCAGGGACAGACGTACTCACAGATACGCAGTATTTT | CASSLRPGTDVLTDTQYF
TRBD1 | TRBJ1-5 | few | TRBV2 | TGTGCCAGCAGTGGGGACAGGGACCAGCCCCAGCATTTT | CASSGDRDQPQHF
TRBD2 | TRBJ2-7 | NA | TRBV10-3 | TGTGCCATCAGTGAGTCTTTAAGCGGGGTGACTAGTTCCTACGAGCAGTACTTC | CAISESLSGVTSSYEQYF
TRBD1 | TRBJ2-7 | NA | TRBV4-3 | TGCGCCAGCAGCCCTTCTCAGGGGGCTTACGAGCAGTACTTC | CASSPSQGAYEQYF
TRBD1 | TRBJ1-2 | NA | TRBV6-1 | TGTGCCAGCAGTGAGCTCGACAGGGCGTATGGCTACACCTTC | CASSELDRAYGYTF
NA | TRBJ1-3 | NA | TRBV28 | TGTGCCAGCACGCGCTCAGGGGCTGGAAACACCATATATTTT | CASTRSGAGNTIYF
TRBD1 | TRBJ2-3 | NA | TRBV6-1 | TGTGCCAGCAGTGGGGGGACAGGAAGGGCAGATACGCAGTATTTT | CASSGGTGRADTQYF
TRBD2 | TRBJ2-7 | once | TRBV30 | TGTGCCTGGATGAGCGGGGGGTACTACGAGCAGTACTTC | CAWMSGGYYEQYF
NA | TRBJ1-5 | NA | TRBV5-5 | TGTGCCAGCAGCTTGGCAGGGGGCAATCAGCCCCAGCATTTT | CASSLAGGNQPQHF
NA | TRBJ1-6 | NA | TRBV6-5 | TGTGCCAGCAGTTCGCAGGGATCGCGTAATTCACCCCTCCACTTT | CASSSQGSRNSPLHF
NA | TRBJ2-7 | NA | TRBV7-6 | TGTGCCAGCAGCCACAGACAAAGTGACGAGCAGTACTTC | CASSHRQSDEQYF
NA | TRBJ2-7 | NA | TRBV5-5 | TGTGCCAGCAGCTTAGACATTAAAGGGGTCTACGAGCAGTACTTC | CASSLDIKGVYEQYF
TRBD1 | TRBJ2-2 | NA | TRBV6-5 | TGTGCCAGCTTGAGACAGGGGTCGAGCGGGGAGCTGTTTTTT | CASLRQGSSGELFF
TRBD1 | TRBJ1-6 | once | TRBV7-9 | TGTGCCAGCAGCTTAGCCGGGACAGGGAACTCACCCCTCCACTTT | CASSLAGTGNSPLHF
TRBD1 | TRBJ1-1 | NA | TRBV19 | TGTGCCAGTCGACAGGGTAGTTATAACACTGAAGCTTTCTTT | CASRQGSYNTEAFF
NA | TRBJ1-2 | NA | TRBV11-2 | TGTGCCAGCAGCTTAGATCCGGGACTAAGGGCTAACTATGGCTACACCTTC | CASSLDPGLRANYGYTF
NA | TRBJ1-5 | NA | TRBV28 | TGTGCCAGCAGTTTAGACGCAGGTCAGCCCCAGCATTTT | CASSLDAGQPQHF
TRBD1 | TRBJ2-1 | NA | TRBV30 | TGTGCCTGGACACGACAGGGCACCTACAATGAGCAGTTCTTC | CAWTRQGTYNEQFF
TRBD2 | TRBJ2-1 | once | TRBV6-4 | TGTGCCAGCAGTGACGCGGCGCGGGGGGGCACTGGTGAGCAGTTCTTC | CASSDAARGGTGEQFF
NA | TRBJ2-7 | NA | TRBV5-6 | TGTGCCAGCAGCTCACCCGCGTCCAACTACGAGCAGTACTTC | CASSSPASNYEQYF
NA | TRBJ1-6 | NA | TRBV7-8 | TGTGCCAGCAGACCGGGTGAGAGGACCTATAATTCACCCCTCCACTTT | CASRPGERTYNSPLHF
TRBD1 | TRBJ1-6 | once | TRBV4-2 | TGTGCCAGCAGCCACGGGACAGGGGATTCACCCCTCCACTTT | CASSHGTGDSPLHF
NA | TRBJ1-4 | NA | TRBV27 | TGTGCCAGCAGGTCTACAGGGTTGGGGAATGAAAAACTGTTTTTT | CASRSTGLGNEKLFF
TRBD2 | TRBJ2-7 | NA | TRBV11-2 | TGTGCCAGCAGAGATACTAGCGGGCTCTACGAGCAGTACTTC | CASRDTSGLYEQYF
NA | TRBJ2-3 | NA | TRBV29-1 | TGCAGCGTCCCAAGGGGGATCACTAGCACAGATACGCAGTATTTT | CSVPRGITSTDTQYF
TRBD1 | TRBJ1-3 | once | TRBV28 | TGTGCCAGCAGGACAGGGGCCTTCTCTGGAAACACCATATATTTT | CASRTGAFSGNTIYF
NA | TRBJ2-3 | NA | TRBV5-6 | TGTGCCAGCAGCTTTAGGAGCCGCACAGATACGCAGTATTTT | CASSFRSRTDTQYF
NA | TRBJ1-5 | NA | TRBV19 | TGTGCCAGTAGTCTGGGGGCAGGACAGCCCCAGCATTTT | CASSLGAGQPQHF
TRBD1 | TRBJ2-7 | NA | TRBV27 | TGTGCCAGCAGTTTATATGGCAGGGGGATCAACGAGCAGTACTTC | CASSLYGRGINEQYF
NA | TRBJ1-2 | NA | TRBV5-1 | TGCGCCAGCAGCAGGGGTTGGGGCTACACCTTC | CASSRGWGYTF
NA | TRBJ1-2 | few | TRBV5-1 | TGCGCCAGCAGCTTGGATGGAGGGTACGTTGAGGAGCCAGCTAACTATGGCTACACCTTC | CASSLDGGYVEEPANYGYTF
NA | TRBJ2-7 | NA | TRBV29-1 | TGCAGCGTAAGACCAACAGGGACCCTCGAGCAGTACTTC | CSVRPTGTLEQYF
NA | TRBJ1-2 | NA | TRBV11-2 | TGTGCCAGCAGCTTAAGCCGGGGGTATAGCTATGGCTACACCTTC | CASSLSRGYSYGYTF
NA | TRBJ1-5 | NA | TRBV11-2 | TGTGCCAGCAGCTTCGGGGTGCTAAGCAATCAGCCCCAGCATTTT | CASSFGVLSNQPQHF
TRBD2 | TRBJ2-7 | NA | TRBV7-2 | TGTGCCAGCAGCCCCGGGGGGGTTCTCGACGAGCAGTACTTC | CASSPGGVLDEQYF
TRBD1 | TRBJ1-1 | NA | TRBV5-1 | TGCGCCAGCAGCCCCGAAGGGGGCTTCACTGAAGCTTTCTTT | CASSPEGGFTEAFF
NA | TRBJ2-7 | NA | TRBV6-5 | TGTGCCAGCAGTCCCCGCCGGGGCGAGCAGTACTTC | CASSPRRGEQYF
TRBD2 | TRBJ2-1 | NA | TRBV4-3 | TGCGCCAGCAGCCTCGGACTAGCGGGAGAGAATGAGCAGTTCTTC | CASSLGLAGENEQFF